This TCR beta chain was sequenced for a study of T-cell memory formation after mild COVID-19. Study observations and caveats: Some responding clones appeared in pre-infection memory, suggesting cross-reactive memory joined.

In its sample, this clonotype was seen a few times. Its antigen is undetermined. TCRdb re-called the 5' RACE reads through MiXCR, storing one row per CDR3 protein. This table holds under 85,000 distinct CDR3 sequences, approximately 15% found once. The sequencing sample was made of PBMCs or a T cell subset sorted from them (not recorded which). The source is an adult woman who had mild COVID-19 (a few samples of this study predate the infection). Cell type and time point are not known.

CDR3 amino acids: CASSSRTGQETQYF. Here the CDR3 DNA reads TGTGCCAGCAGTTCTCGGACAGGCCAAGAGACCCAGTACTTC. The chain has TRBV27 and TRBJ2-5; 7 bases agree with TRBD1. J lost 1 base, V lost 4 bases, and 3 bases had no gene match. CDR1 and CDR2 (germline): MNHEY, SMNVEV (reference sequence). CDR3 length: 14 residues.